This TCR beta chain was recovered during a study of blood T cell repertoires in COVID-19. Across the whole study: Sites across the United States, Italy and Spain contributed samples from acute and convalescent COVID-19. PBMCs, B-cell-depleted T cells, or T cells provided the cDNA or gDNA that made up the material.

CDR1 and CDR2 from the germline V gene are LGHNT and FRNRAP. This CDR3 region has 14 residues. V was pared by 7 bases and J by 4 bases, with 16 bases between. Source study methods: For nucleated cells, counts were estimated from reference gene primer amplification. Only in-frame clones appear in the TCRdb table, and some are missing; sequencing was by immunoSEQ multiplex PCR. V, J and clone size reflect that table, while D and trimming were determined from the DNA. The sample lists 100,000 or so clones, about 80% seen once, with roughly a fifth in the top ten. Sequenced: peripheral blood. The sequence came from a woman aged 70-85 years with acute or convalescent COVID-19. V usage is TRBV12-5 and J usage is TRBJ1-1, with D perhaps TRBD1 (6 bases). This CDR3 is CASAWGGLGTEAFF. DNA of the CDR3: TGTGCTAGTGCCTGGGGGGGGCTGGGCACTGAAGCTTTCTTT.